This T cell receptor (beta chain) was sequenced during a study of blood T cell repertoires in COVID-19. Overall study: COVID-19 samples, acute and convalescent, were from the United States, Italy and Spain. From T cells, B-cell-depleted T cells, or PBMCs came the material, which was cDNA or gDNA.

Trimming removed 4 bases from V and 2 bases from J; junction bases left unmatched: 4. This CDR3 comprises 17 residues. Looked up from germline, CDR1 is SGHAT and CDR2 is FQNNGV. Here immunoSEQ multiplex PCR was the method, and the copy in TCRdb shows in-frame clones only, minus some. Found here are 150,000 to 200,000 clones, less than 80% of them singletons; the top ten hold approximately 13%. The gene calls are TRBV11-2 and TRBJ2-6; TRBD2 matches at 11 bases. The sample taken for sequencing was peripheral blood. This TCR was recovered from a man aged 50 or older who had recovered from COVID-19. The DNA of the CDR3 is TGTGCCAGCAGCTCCACTAGCGGGAGAGCTGGGGCCAACGTCCTGACTTTC. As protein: CASSSTSGRAGANVLTF. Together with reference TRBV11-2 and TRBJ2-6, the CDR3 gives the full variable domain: EAGVAQSPRYKIIEKRQSVAFWCNPISGHATLYWYQQILGQGPKLLIQFQNNGVVDDSQLPKDRFSAERLKGVDSTLKIQPAKLEDSAVYLCASSSTSGRAGANVLTFGAGSRLTVL.